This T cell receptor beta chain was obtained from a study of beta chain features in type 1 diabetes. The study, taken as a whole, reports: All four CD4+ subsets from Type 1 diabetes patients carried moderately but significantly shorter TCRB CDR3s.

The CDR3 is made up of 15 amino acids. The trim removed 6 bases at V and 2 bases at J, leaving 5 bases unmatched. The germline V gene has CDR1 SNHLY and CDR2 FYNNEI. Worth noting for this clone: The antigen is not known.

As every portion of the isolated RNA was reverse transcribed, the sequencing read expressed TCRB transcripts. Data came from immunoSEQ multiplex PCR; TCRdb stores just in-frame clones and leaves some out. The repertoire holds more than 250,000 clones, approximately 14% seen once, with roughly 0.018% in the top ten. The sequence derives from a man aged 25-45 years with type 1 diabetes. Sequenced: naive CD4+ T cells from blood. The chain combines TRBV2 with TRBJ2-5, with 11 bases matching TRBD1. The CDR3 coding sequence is TGTGCCAGCAGAAGGACAGGGGGCCCACAAGAGACCCAGTACTTC. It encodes CASRRTGGPQETQYF.